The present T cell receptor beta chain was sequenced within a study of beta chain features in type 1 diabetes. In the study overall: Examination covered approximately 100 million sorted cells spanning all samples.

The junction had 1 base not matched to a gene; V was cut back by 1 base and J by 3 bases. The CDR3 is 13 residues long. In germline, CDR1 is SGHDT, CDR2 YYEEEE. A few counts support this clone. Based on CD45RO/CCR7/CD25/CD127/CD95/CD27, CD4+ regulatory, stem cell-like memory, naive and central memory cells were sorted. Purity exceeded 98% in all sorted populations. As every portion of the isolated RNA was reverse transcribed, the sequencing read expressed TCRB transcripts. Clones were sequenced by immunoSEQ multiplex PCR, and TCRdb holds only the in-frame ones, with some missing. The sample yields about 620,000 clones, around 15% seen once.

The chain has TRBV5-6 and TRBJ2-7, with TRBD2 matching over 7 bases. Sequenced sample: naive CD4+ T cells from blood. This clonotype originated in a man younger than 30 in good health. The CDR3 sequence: CASSLTSVYEQYF. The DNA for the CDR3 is TGTGCCAGCAGCTTGACTAGCGTCTACGAGCAGTACTTC. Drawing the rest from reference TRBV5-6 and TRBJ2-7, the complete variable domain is DAGVTQSPTHLIKTRGQQVTLRCSPKSGHDTVSWYQQALGQGPQFIFQYYEEEERQRGNFPDRFSGHQFPNYSSELNVNALLLGDSALYLCASSLTSVYEQYFGPGTRLTVT.